This T cell receptor (beta chain) originates from a study of multiple sclerosis patients with progressive multifocal leukoencephalopathy (dated by TCRdb to the late 2010s). Broadly, across the study: The controls were about 5 MS patients treated with natalizumab who did not develop PML and who were sampled longitudinally. Two natalizumab-treated patients who later developed PML were followed longitudinally from before therapy through 6 and 12 months to PML onset. The study examined peripheral T and B cells of MS patients who developed PML (4 under natalizumab, 1 after alemtuzumab) and treated patients who did not. The study aimed to detect JC virus-specific or public T-cell expansions arising at the time of PML onset. Overall study results and their limits: Analysis was restricted to peripheral blood, although for natalizumab-associated PML, cerebrospinal fluid or brain lymphocytes might be more informative. At the time PML developed, no common TRBV or TRBJ gene usage or preferential TRBV-TRBJ pairings were detected. Lower normalized Shannon entropy suggested less diverse TRB repertoires in most PML patients, whereas the natalizumab-treated controls showed values near 1. TRB clones with frequency above 0.5% were observed only in PML patients, but the clones expanded at PML onset were found to be already present before and during natalizumab therapy. With only a small, descriptive cohort, it remained unclear whether the findings reflect JC virus infection or general immunocompromise.

The time point label corresponds to: before natalizumab initiation. Interferon beta had previously been received by all listed patients, and all PML patients were female. Blood samples for T0 were taken before the first natalizumab infusion. Ficoll-Hypaque density gradient centrifugation was used to isolate peripheral blood mononuclear cells. The immunoSEQ two-step multiplex PCR at survey-level depth was used to amplify TRB CDR3 regions from genomic DNA. Each PCR was spiked with synthetic inline TR CDR3 controls spanning all V-J pairings to estimate template counts and remove amplification bias. Reads were processed so that amplification and sequencing bias were reduced, and quantification was performed against synthetic TR CDR3 analogs. In the paper's pipeline: Raw data were processed in ImmunoSEQ Analyzer, removing out-of-frame sequences and CDR3s with stop codons, and genes were named by IMGT nomenclature. Repertoire diversity was summarized as normalized Shannon entropy, defined as 1 minus Pielou's evenness. TRB sequences were considered identical only when V gene, J gene and CDR3 were shared. Public PML clonotypes were defined as CDR3s shared by two or more PML-onset samples but absent from earlier samples, from controls, and from public databases. Positional CDR3 amino acid composition was analyzed in Skylign with the observed count method. The clones in this table, taken by TCRdb from immuneACCESS, are in-frame only. Not every clone is retained; where verified, under half of the shortfall comes from an unresolved V gene, and the cause of the rest is unknown. V and J calls and clone size are given by that table; D and trimming were obtained from the DNA. This sample lists fewer than 35,000 clones; 90% to 95% were detected once. Around 2.1% of the sample belongs to the ten largest clones.

In the case of this clone: Its binding antigen is unknown. Base quality data are lacking; no much larger clone is found one base away.

The CDR3 measures 17 amino acids from cysteine to phenylalanine. The retained sequence is limited to the CDR3, 51 bases, with the frame set at the first base. Rearrangement joined TRBV21-1 to TRBJ2-1; the tabulated D call, TRBD2, remains unverified against the DNA. TRBV21-1 is labeled a pseudogene. Sequencing was carried out using PBMCs. This TCR was recovered from a man aged 30 to 45 with multiple sclerosis. The sequenced DNA: TGTGCCAGCAGCAAAAGCCTAGCGGGAGTAGGAATCAATGAGCAGTTCTTC. Translated, it gives CASSKSLAGVGINEQFF.